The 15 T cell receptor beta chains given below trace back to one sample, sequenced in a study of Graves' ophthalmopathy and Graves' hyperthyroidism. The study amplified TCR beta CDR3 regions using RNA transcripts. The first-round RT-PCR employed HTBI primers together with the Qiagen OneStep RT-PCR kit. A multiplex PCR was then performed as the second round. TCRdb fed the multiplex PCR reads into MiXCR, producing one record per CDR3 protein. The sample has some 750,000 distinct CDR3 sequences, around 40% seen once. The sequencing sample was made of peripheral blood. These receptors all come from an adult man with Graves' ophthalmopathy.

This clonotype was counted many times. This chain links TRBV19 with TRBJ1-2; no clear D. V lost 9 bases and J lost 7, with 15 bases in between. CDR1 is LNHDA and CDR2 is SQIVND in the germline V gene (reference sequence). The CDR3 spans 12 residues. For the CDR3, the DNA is TGTGCCAGCGTGGCGTGGATGGGTGGCTACACCTTC. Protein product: CASVAWMGGYTF.

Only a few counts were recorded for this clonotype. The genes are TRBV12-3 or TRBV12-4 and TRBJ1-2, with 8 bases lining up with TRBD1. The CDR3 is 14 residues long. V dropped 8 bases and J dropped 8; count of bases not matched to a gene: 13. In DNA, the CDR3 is TGTGCCAGCGCGATAAGACAGGGGACAGGAGGCTACACCTTC. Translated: CASAIRQGTGGYTF.

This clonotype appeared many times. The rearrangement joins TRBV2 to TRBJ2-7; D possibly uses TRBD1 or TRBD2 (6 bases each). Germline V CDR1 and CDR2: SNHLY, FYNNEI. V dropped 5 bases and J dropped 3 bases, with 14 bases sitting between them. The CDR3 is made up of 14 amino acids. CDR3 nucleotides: TGTGCCAGCAGTCCCGGAGGGGGGAACTACGAGCAGTACTTC. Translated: CASSPGGGNYEQYF.

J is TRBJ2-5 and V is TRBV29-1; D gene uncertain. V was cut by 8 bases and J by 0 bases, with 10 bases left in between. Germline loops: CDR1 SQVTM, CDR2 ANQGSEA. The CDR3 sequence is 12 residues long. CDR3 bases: TGCAGCACACAACTATACCAAGAGACCCAGTACTTC. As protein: CSTQLYQETQYF.

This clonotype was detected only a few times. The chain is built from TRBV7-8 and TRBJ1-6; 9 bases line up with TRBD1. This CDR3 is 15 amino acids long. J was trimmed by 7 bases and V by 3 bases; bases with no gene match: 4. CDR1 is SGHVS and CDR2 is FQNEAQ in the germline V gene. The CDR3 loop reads CASSLSGTGNSPLHF. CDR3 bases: TGTGCCAGCAGCTTGTCCGGGACAGGGAATTCACCCCTCCACTTT.

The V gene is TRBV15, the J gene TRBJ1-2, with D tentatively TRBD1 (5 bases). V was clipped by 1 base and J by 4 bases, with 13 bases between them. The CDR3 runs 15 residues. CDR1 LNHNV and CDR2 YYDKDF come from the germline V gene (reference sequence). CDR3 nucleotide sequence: TGTGCCACCAGCAGAGGGACAAGGAGCTCCTATGGCTACACCTTC. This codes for CATSRGTRSSYGYTF. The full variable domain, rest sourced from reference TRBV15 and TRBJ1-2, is DAMVIQNPRYQVTQFGKPVTLSCSQTLNHNVMYWYQQKSSQAPKLLFHYYDKDFNNEADTPDNFQSRRPNTSFCFLDIRSPGLGDTAMYLCATSRGTRSSYGYTFGSGTRLTVV.

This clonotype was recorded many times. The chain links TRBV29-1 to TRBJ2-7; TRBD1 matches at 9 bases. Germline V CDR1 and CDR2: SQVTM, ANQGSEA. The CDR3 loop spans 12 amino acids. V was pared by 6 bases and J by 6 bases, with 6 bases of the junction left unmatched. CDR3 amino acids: CSVSGTGSEQYF. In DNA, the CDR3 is TGCAGCGTGTCCGGGACAGGGAGCGAGCAGTACTTC.

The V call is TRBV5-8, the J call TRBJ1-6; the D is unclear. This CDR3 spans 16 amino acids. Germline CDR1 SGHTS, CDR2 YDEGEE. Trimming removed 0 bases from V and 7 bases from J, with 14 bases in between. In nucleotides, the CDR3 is TGTGCCAGCAGCTTGGACGGCAGTGCGAAAAATTCACCCCTCCACTTT. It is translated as CASSLDGSAKNSPLHF.

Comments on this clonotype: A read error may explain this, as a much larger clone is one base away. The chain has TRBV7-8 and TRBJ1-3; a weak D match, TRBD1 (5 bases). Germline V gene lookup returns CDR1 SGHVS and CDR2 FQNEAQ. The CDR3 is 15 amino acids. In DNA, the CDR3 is TGTGCCAGCAGCTTAGGGGGGGGTTCTGGAAACACCGTATATTTT. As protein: CASSLGGGSGNTVYF.

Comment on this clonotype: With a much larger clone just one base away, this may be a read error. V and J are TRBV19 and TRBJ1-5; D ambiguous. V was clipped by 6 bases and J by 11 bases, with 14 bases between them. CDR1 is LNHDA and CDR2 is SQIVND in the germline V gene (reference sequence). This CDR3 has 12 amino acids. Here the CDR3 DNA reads TGTGCCAGTAGCTTGGTTGGGCCGACCCAGCATTTT. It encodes CASSLVGPTQHF. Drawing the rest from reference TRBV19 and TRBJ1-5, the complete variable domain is DGGITQSPKYLFRKEGQNVTLSCEQNLNHDAMYWYRQDPGQGLRLIYYSQIVNDFQKGDIAEGYSVSREKKESFPLTVTSAQKNPTAFYLCASSLVGPTQHFGDGTRLSIL.

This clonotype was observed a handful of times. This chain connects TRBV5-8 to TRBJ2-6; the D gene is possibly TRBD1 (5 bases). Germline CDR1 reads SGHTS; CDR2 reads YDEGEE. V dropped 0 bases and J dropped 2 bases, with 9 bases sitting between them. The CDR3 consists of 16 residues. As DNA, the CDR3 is TGTGCCAGCAGCTTGGCAAGGGGAACTGGGGCCAACGTCCTGACTTTC. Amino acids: CASSLARGTGANVLTF.

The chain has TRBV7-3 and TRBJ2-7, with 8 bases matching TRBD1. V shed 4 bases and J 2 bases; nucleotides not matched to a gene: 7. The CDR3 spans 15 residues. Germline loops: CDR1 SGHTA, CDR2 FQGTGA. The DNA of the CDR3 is TGTGCCAGCAGCTCACAGGGGGGTAGAGCCTACGAGCAGTACTTC. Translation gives CASSSQGGRAYEQYF.

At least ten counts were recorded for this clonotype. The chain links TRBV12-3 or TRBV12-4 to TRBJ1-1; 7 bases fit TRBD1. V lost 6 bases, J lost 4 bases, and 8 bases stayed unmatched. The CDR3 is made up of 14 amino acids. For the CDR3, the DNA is TGTGCCAGCAGCGAGACAGGGTACGGCACTGAAGCTTTCTTT. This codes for CASSETGYGTEAFF.

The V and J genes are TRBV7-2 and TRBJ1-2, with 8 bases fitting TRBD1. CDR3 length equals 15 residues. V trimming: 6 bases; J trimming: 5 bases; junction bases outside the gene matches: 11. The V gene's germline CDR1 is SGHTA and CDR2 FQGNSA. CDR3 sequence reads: CASSRDDRGPYGYTF. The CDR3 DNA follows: TGTGCCAGCAGTAGGGACGACAGGGGTCCTTATGGCTACACCTTC.

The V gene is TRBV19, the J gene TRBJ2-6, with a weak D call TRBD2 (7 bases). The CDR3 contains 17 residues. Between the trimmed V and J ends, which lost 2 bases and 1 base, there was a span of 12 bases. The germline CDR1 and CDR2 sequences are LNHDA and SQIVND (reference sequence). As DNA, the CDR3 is TGTGCCAGTAGTATATTAGGGGGGGGATCTGGGGCCAACGTCCTGACTTTC. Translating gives CASSILGGGSGANVLTF.